This T cell receptor beta chain was sequenced during a study of blood T cells in healthy people across ages. Whole-study findings and limits: Not knowing donor CMV status may have confounded expanded clonotype changes. Age brought a roughly linear fall in TCR beta diversity measured per million T cells.

A second PCR, run for about 6 to 12 cycles, used a sample-barcoded 5' primer plus a J-beta primer mix. Researchers report that each sample yielded at least 2.5 million CDR3-containing paired-end reads. TCRdb recomputed calls from the 5' RACE reads with MiXCR, one row per CDR3 protein. The sample includes about 830,000 distinct CDR3 sequences, 55% to 65% seen only once; the top ten take approximately 30%. With regard to this clonotype: What it binds is not known.

With V trimmed by 5 bases and J by 4 bases, 10 bases remained unmatched. The CDR3 has 16 residues. Per the germline V gene, CDR1 is MNHEY and CDR2 is SMNVEV (reference sequence). Source material: blood. The V and J genes are TRBV27 and TRBJ2-7, with TRBD1 matching over 11 bases. The TCR sequence derives from a man under 40 in good health. This CDR3 reads CASSPGQGAGRYEQYF. CDR3 DNA sequence: TGTGCCAGCAGTCCTGGACAGGGGGCGGGCAGATACGAGCAGTACTTC.